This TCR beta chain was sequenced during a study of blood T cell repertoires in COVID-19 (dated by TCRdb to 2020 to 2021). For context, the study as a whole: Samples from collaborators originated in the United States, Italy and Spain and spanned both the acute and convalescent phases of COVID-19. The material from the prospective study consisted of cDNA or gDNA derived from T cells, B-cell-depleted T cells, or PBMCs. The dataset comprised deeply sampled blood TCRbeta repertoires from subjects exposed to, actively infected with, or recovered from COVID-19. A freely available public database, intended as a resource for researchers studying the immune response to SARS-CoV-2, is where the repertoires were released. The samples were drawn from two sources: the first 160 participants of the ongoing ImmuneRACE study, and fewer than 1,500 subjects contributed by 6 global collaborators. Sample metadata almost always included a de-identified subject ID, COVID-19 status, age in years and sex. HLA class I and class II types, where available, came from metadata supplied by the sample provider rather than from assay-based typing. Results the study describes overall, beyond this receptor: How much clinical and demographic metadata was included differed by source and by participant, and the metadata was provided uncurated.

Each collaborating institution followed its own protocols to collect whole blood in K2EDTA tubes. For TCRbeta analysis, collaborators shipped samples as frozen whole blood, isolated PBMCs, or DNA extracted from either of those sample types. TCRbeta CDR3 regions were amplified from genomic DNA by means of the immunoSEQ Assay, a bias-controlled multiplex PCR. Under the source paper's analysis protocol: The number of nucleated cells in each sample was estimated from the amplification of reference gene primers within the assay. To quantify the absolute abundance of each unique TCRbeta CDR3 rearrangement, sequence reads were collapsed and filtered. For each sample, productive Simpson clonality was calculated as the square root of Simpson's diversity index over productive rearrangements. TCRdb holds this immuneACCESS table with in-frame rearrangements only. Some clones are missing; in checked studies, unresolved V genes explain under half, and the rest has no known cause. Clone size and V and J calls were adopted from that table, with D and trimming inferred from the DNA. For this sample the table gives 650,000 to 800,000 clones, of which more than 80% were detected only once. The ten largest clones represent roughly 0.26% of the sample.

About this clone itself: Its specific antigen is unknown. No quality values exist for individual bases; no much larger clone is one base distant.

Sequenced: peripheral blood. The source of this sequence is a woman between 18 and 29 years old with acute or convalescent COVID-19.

The CDR3 here reads CASGLALDGTGTFYEQYF. In nucleotide form, the sequence is TGTGCTAGTGGTTTGGCGCTGGACGGGACAGGGACCTTCTACGAGCAGTACTTC. The chain is assembled from TRBV12-5 and TRBJ2-7, with TRBD1 identical over 9 junction bases. From its cysteine to its phenylalanine, the CDR3 spans 18 amino acids. Only the CDR3 part of the read is kept: 54 bases, read in frame from the first base. CDR1 LGHNT and CDR2 FRNRAP were looked up in the germline V gene. Germline trimming: 1 base from V, 3 bases from J; junction bases outside gene matches: 13.